A selection of T cell receptor beta chains follows, all from one sample in a study of control samples from healthy donors and cancer patients. Clones were read by immunoSEQ multiplex PCR, and TCRdb kept only the in-frame ones, dropping some. The data contain roughly 450,000 clones, around 90% of them singletons. The source material was PBMCs. These TCRs come from a man aged 35 to 55 with head and neck cancer. Both conserved end residues are part of each CDR3. A D gene is named only where the DNA matches it firmly. Where a row states a size, it is once, few, many or the class of an expanded clone; other rows omit it.

V gene	J gene	clone size	D gene	CDR3 protein	CDR3 DNA
TRBV9	TRBJ2-2	-	TRBD2	CASSVAGGQTGELFF	TGTGCCAGCAGCGTAGCGGGGGGGCAAACCGGGGAGCTGTTTTTT
TRBV6-5	TRBJ1-1	-	TRBD1	CASSYQGGQGRTEAFF	TGTGCCAGCAGTTATCAGGGAGGACAGGGGAGGACTGAAGCTTTCTTT
TRBV2	TRBJ1-1	-	-	CASSMDRNTEAFF	TGTGCCAGCAGTATGGACAGGAACACTGAAGCTTTCTTT
TRBV30	TRBJ2-3	-	-	CAWSPGRPDTQYF	TGTGCCTGGTCTCCAGGGAGGCCAGATACGCAGTATTTT
TRBV11-2	TRBJ2-3	-	TRBD2	CASSQGLARDTQYF	TGTGCCAGCAGCCAGGGACTAGCGAGAGATACGCAGTATTTT
TRBV25-1	TRBJ2-1	-	-	CASSEQIGAPYNEQFF	TGTGCCAGCAGTGAACAGATAGGAGCGCCGTACAATGAGCAGTTCTTC
TRBV2	TRBJ1-3	-	-	CASSEGRNTIYF	TGTGCCAGCAGTGAGGGCCGAAACACCATATATTTT
TRBV20-1	TRBJ2-1	-	-	CSAEREPNQFF	TGCAGTGCAGAGAGAGAGCCCAACCAGTTCTTC
TRBV3-1/TRBV3-2	TRBJ2-7	once	TRBD1	CASRGDRGPEQYF	TGTGCCAGCAGGGGGGACAGGGGACCCGAGCAGTACTTC
TRBV5-6	TRBJ2-2	-	TRBD2	CASSSGLAGDGELFF	TGTGCCAGCAGCTCGGGACTAGCGGGAGACGGGGAGCTGTTTTTT
TRBV5-1	TRBJ2-7	-	TRBD1	CASSLRTFMDREIYEQYF	TGCGCCAGCAGCTTGAGGACCTTCATGGACAGGGAAATCTACGAGCAGTACTTC
TRBV21-1	TRBJ2-5	-	-	CASSNSGSQETQYF	TGTGCCAGCAGCAACTCGGGCTCCCAAGAGACCCAGTACTTC
TRBV5-8	TRBJ1-1	-	-	CASSLGVKDTEAFF	TGTGCCAGCAGCCTCGGGGTAAAGGACACTGAAGCTTTCTTT
TRBV10-3	TRBJ2-1	once	TRBD1	CAISERTGPEQFF	TGTGCCATCAGTGAGCGGACAGGGCCTGAGCAGTTCTTC
TRBV9	TRBJ1-2	-	TRBD1	CASRAGTGGISDGYTF	TGTGCCAGCAGGGCCGGGACAGGGGGCATAAGTGATGGCTACACCTTC
TRBV5-1	TRBJ2-1	-	TRBD1	CASSPDRSYYNEQFF	TGCGCCAGCAGCCCGGACAGGAGTTACTACAATGAGCAGTTCTTC
TRBV5-1	TRBJ2-2	-	-	CASSLDPLNTGELFF	TGCGCCAGCAGCTTGGACCCACTTAACACCGGGGAGCTGTTTTTT
TRBV7-8	TRBJ1-5	-	-	CASNPKGVNQPQHF	TGTGCCAGCAACCCAAAGGGGGTCAATCAGCCCCAGCATTTT
TRBV6-5	TRBJ2-1	-	TRBD1	CASGDGDRYNEQFF	TGTGCCAGCGGGGACGGGGACAGATACAATGAGCAGTTCTTC
TRBV6-4	TRBJ1-2	few	-	CASSAGVDYGYTF	TGTGCCAGCAGTGCTGGGGTGGACTATGGCTACACCTTC
TRBV4-3	TRBJ2-6	-	-	CASSQDVVANVLTF	TGCGCCAGCAGCCAAGATGTGGTCGCCAACGTCCTGACTTTC
TRBV2	TRBJ1-5	-	-	CASGNQGNQPQHF	TGTGCCAGCGGAAATCAGGGGAATCAGCCCCAGCATTTT
TRBV19	TRBJ2-4	-	TRBD2	CASKGGRGLAGPSMNIQYF	TGTGCCAGTAAGGGAGGGCGCGGACTAGCGGGCCCCTCGATGAACATTCAGTACTTC
TRBV30	TRBJ2-2	-	-	CAWTSTWGAGTGELFF	TGTGCCTGGACATCGACCTGGGGCGCCGGCACCGGGGAGCTGTTTTTT
TRBV24-1	TRBJ2-7	-	TRBD1	CATSDDRGGYEQYF	TGTGCCACCAGTGATGACAGGGGAGGCTACGAGCAGTACTTC